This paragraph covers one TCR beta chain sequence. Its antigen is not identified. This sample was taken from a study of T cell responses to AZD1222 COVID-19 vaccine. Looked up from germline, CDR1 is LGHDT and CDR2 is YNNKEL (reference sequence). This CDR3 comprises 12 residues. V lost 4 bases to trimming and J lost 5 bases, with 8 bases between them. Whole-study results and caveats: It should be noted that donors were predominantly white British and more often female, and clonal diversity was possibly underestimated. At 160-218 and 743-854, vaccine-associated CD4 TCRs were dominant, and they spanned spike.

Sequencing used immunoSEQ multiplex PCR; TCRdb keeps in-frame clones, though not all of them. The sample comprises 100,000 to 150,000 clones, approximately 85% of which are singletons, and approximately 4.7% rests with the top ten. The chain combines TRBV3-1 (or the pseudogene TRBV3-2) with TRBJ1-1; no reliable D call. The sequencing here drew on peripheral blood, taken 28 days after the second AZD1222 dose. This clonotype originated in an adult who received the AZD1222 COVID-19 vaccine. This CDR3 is CASSPGWTEAFF. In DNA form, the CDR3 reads TGTGCCAGCAGCCCGGGGTGGACTGAAGCTTTCTTT.